This section outlines one T cell receptor (beta chain) sequence together with its context. In the original processing: Reference gene primer amplification in the assay estimated nucleated cell counts. Repertoires were generated with immunoSEQ multiplex PCR, while TCRdb's copy carries only in-frame clones and drops some. The V and J calls and clone size were taken over from that table, and D and trimming were inferred from the DNA. The sample shows hundreds of thousands of clones, around four fifths of them seen only once. The entry originates in a study of blood T cell repertoires in COVID-19. Study summary: Samples came from the United States, Italy and Spain, spanning acute and convalescent COVID-19. T cells, B-cell-depleted T cells, or PBMCs provided the cDNA or gDNA that served as material.

Germline V CDR1 and CDR2: SGHRS, YFSETQ. This CDR3 comprises 16 residues. The V gene end was trimmed by 3 bases and the J gene end by 2 bases; junction bases not matched to a gene: 4. The rearrangement joins TRBV5-1 to TRBJ2-3, with 12 bases identical to TRBD2. Sequenced input: peripheral blood. This TCR was recovered from a woman aged 45-59 years with acute or convalescent COVID-19. The CDR3 is CASSSLAGGTTDTQYF. In DNA, the CDR3 is TGCGCCAGCAGCTCCCTAGCGGGAGGGACCACAGATACGCAGTATTTT. The whole variable domain, remainder taken from reference TRBV5-1 and TRBJ2-3, is KAGVTQTPRYLIKTRGQQVTLSCSPISGHRSVSWYQQTPGQGLQFLFEYFSETQRNKGNFPGRFSGRQFSNSRSEMNVSTLELGDSALYLCASSSLAGGTTDTQYFGPGTRLTVL.